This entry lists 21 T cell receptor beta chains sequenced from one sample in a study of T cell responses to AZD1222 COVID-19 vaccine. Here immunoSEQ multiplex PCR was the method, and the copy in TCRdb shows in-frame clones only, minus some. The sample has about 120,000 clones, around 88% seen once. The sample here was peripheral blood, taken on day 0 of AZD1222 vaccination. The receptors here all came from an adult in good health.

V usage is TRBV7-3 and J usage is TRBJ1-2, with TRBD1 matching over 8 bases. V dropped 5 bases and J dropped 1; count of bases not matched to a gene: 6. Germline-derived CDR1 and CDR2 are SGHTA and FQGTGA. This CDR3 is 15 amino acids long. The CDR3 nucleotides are TGTGCCAGCAGCCCGAGACAGGGGATTAACTATGGCTACACCTTC. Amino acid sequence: CASSPRQGINYGYTF.

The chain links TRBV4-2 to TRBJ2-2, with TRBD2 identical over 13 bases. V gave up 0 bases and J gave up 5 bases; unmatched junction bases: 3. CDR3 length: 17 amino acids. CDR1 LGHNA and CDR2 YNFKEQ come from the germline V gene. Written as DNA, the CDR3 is TGTGCCAGCAGCCAAGATGTACTAGCGGGAGGGACCGGGGAGCTGTTTTTT. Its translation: CASSQDVLAGGTGELFF.

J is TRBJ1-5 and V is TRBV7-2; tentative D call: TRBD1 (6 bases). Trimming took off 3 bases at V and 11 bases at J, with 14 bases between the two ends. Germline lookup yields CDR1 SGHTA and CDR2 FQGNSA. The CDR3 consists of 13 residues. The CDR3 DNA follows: TGTGCCAGCAGCTTGACAGGTGCCTCAACCCAGCATTTT. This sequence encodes CASSLTGASTQHF.

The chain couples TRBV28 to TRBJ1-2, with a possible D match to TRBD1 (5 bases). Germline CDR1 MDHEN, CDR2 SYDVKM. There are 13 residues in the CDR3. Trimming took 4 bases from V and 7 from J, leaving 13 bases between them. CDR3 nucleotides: TGTGCCAGCAGTTCTCAGGGTTGGGGTGGCTACACCTTC. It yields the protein CASSSQGWGGYTF.

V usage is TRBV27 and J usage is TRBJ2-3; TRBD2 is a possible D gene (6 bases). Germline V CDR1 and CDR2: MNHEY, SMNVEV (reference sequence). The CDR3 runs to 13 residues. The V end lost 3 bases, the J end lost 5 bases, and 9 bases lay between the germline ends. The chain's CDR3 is CASSLVGGDTQYF. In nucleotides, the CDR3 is TGTGCCAGCAGTTTGGTGGGGGGAGATACGCAGTATTTT.

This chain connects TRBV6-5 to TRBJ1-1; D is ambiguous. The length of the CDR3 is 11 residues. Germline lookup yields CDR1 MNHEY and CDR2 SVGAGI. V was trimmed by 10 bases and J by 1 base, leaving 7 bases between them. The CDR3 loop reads CATTRNTEAFF. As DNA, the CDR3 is TGTGCCACCACCCGGAACACTGAAGCTTTCTTT.

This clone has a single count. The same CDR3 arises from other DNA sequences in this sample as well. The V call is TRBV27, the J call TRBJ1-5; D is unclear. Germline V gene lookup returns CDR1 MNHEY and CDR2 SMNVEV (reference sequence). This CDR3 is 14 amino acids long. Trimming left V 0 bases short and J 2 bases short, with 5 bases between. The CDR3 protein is CASSLSRGNQPQHF. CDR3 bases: TGTGCCAGCAGTTTATCGAGGGGCAATCAGCCCCAGCATTTT.

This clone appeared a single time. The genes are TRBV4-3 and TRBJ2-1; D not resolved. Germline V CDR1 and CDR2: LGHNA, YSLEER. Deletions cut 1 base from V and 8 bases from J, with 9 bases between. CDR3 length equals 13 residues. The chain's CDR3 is CASSQGVIDEQFF. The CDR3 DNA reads TGCGCCAGCAGCCAAGGGGTTATCGATGAGCAGTTCTTC.

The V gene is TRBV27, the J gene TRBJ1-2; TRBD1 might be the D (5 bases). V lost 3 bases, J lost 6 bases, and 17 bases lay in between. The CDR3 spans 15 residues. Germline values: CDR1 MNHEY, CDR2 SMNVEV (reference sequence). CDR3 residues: CASSFIGVGVHGYTF. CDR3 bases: TGTGCCAGCAGTTTCATAGGGGTAGGGGTACATGGCTACACCTTC.

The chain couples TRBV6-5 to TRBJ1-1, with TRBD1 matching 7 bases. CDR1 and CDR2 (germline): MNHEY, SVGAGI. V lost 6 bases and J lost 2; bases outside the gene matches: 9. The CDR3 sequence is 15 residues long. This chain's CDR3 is CASSWGDRLNTEAFF. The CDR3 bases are TGTGCCAGCAGCTGGGGGGACAGACTTAACACTGAAGCTTTCTTT.

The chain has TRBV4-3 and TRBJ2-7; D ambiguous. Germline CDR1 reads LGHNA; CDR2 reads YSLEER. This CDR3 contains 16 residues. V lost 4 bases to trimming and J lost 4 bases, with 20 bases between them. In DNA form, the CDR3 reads TGCGCCAGCAGCCTTACCCACCGGGTCCCTTTATACGAGCAGTACTTC. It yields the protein CASSLTHRVPLYEQYF.

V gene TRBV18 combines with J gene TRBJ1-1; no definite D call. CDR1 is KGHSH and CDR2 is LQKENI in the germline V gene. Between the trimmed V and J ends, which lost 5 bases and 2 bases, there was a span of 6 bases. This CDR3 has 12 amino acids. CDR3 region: CASSEVNTEAFF. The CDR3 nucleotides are TGTGCCAGCTCAGAGGTCAACACTGAAGCTTTCTTT. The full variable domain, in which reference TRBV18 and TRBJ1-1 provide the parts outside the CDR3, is NAGVMQNPRHLVRRRGQEARLRCSPMKGHSHVYWYRQLPEEGLKFMVYLQKENIIDESGMPKERFSAEFPKEGPSILRIQQVVRGDSAAYFCASSEVNTEAFFGQGTRLTVV.

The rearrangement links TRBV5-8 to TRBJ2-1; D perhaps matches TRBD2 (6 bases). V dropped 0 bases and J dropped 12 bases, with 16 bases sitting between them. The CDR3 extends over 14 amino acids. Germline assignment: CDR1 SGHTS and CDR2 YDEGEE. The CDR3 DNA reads TGTGCCAGCAGCTTGGGACTAGTGGAATTTCGGCAGTTCTTC. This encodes CASSLGLVEFRQFF. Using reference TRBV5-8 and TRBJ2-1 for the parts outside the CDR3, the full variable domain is EAGVTQSPTHLIKTRGQQATLRCSPISGHTSVYWYQQALGLGLQFLLWYDEGEERNRGNFPPRFSGRQFPNYSSELNVNALELEDSALYLCASSLGLVEFRQFFGPGTRLTVL.

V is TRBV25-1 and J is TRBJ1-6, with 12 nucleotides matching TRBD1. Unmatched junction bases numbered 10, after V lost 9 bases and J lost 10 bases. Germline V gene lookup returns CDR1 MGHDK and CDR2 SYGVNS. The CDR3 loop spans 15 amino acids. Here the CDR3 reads CASSAGTGGYSPLHF. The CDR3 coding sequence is TGTGCCAGTTCAGCCGGGACAGGGGGCTACTCACCCCTCCACTTT. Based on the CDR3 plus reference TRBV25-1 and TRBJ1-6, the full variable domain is EADIYQTPRYLVIGTGKKITLECSQTMGHDKMYWYQQDPGMELHLIHYSYGVNSTEKGDLSSESTVSRIRTEHFPLTLESARPSHTSQYLCASSAGTGGYSPLHFGNGTRLTVT.

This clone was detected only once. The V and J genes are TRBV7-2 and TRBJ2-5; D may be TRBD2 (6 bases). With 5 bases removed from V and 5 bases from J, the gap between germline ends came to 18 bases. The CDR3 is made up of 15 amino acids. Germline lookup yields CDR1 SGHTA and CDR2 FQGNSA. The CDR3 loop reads CASSLKISLAETQYF. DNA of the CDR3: TGTGCCAGCAGCCTCAAGATCAGTCTAGCGGAGACCCAGTACTTC. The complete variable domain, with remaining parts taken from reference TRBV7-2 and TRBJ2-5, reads GAGVSQSPSNKVTEKGKDVELRCDPISGHTALYWYRQSLGQGLEFLIYFQGNSAPDKSGLPSDRFSAERTGGSVSTLTIQRTQQEDSAVYLCASSLKISLAETQYFGPGTRLLVL.

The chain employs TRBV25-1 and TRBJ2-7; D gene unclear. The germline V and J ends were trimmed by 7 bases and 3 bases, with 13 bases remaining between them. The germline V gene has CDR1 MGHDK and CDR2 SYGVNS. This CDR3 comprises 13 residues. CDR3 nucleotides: TGTGCCAGCACCTCGGGCCAAGGCTACGAGCAGTACTTC. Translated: CASTSGQGYEQYF.

CDR3 loop: CASSSSGGRGRSEQYF. CDR3 coding DNA: TGTGCCAGCAGCTCCTCCGGAGGTAGGGGGCGCTCCGAGCAGTACTTC. This chain connects TRBV7-2 to TRBJ2-7; 7 positions match TRBD1. Losses at the gene ends were 4 bases for V and 6 bases for J; bases not matched to a gene: 15. This CDR3 contains 16 residues. CDR1 and CDR2 (germline): SGHTA, FQGNSA.

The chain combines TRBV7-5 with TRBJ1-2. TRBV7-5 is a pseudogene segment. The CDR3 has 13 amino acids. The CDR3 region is CVRSLSGNYGYTF. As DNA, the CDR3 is TGTGTCAGAAGCTTATCCGGGAACTATGGCTACACCTTC.

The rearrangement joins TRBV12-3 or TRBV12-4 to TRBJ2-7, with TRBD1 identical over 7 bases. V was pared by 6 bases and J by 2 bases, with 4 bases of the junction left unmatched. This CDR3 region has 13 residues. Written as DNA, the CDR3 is TGTGCCAGCAGGGTAGGACAGGCCTACGAGCAGTACTTC. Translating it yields CASRVGQAYEQYF.

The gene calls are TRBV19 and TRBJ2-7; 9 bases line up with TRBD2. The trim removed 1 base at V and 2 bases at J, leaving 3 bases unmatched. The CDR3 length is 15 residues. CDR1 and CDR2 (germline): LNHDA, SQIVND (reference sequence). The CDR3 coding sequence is TGTGCCAGTAGTATAGGGACTAGCGTTACCTACGAGCAGTACTTC. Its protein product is CASSIGTSVTYEQYF.

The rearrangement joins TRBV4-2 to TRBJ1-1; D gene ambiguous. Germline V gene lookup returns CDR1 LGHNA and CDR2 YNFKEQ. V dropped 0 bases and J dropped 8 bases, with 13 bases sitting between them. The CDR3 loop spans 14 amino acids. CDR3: CASSQDASGREAFF. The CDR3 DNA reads TGTGCCAGCAGCCAAGATGCGTCGGGGAGGGAAGCTTTCTTT.